Listed below are T cell receptor beta chains from one sample, sequenced in a study of blood T cell repertoires in COVID-19. TCRdb's copy holds only in-frame clones and misses some; the assay was immunoSEQ multiplex PCR. This sample has some 330,000 clones; 86% occur once, and the top ten carry about 4.6%. The specimen sequenced was PBMCs or T cells enriched from blood (not recorded which). These receptors came from a man younger than 45 who had recovered from COVID-19. CDR3s include the opening cysteine and the closing phenylalanine or tryptophan. Fields, in order: clone size, D gene, V gene, J gene, CDR3 DNA, CDR3 protein. D genes are given only for firm matches. Size tells how often a clone was seen (once, few, many) or the class of an expanded clone, and some rows leave it out.

>.|TRBD1|TRBV5-1|TRBJ1-4
TGCGCCAGCAGCTTGGACCGGGACAGCTATAATGAAAAACTGTTTTTT
CASSLDRDSYNEKLFF
>once|.|TRBV10-2|TRBJ2-3
TGCGCCAGCAGTGAGCCCAGGGCAGATACGCAGTATTTT
CASSEPRADTQYF
>.|.|TRBV28|TRBJ2-7
TGTGCCAGCACGGGGAGCGAGCAGTACTTC
CASTGSEQYF
>few|.|TRBV27|TRBJ1-1
TGTGCCAGCAGTCCCCTCGCTCGACAGTGGGAAGCTTTCTTT
CASSPLARQWEAFF
>.|.|TRBV3-1/TRBV3-2|TRBJ1-1
TGTGCCAGCAGCCAAGGAAAGGGGGTGGTCACTGAAGCTTTCTTT
CASSQGKGVVTEAFF
>.|TRBD2|TRBV5-1|TRBJ2-1
TGCGCCAGCAGATCCGGACTAGCGGGTAATGAGCAGTTCTTC
CASRSGLAGNEQFF
>.|TRBD1|TRBV12-3/TRBV12-4|TRBJ1-1
TGTGCCAGCAGTCTACGACAGGGTACTGAAGCTTTCTTT
CASSLRQGTEAFF
>.|.|TRBV10-1|TRBJ2-2
TGCGCCAGCACCCCGGGGAGCGTGGACACCGGGGAGCTGTTTTTT
CASTPGSVDTGELFF
>.|.|TRBV6-4|TRBJ2-2
TGTGCCAGACCGGACTGGCCGCAGCACAACACCGGGGAGCTGTTTTTT
CARPDWPQHNTGELFF
>.|.|TRBV12-2|TRBJ1-3
TGTGCAAGTCGCTTAGATCAGGGGCGCGGGGGCACCATATATTTT
CASRLDQGRGGTIYF
>.|.|TRBV29-1|TRBJ1-2
TGCAGCGTTGATAGCGTCTATGGCTACACCTTC
CSVDSVYGYTF
>.|TRBD2|TRBV5-4|TRBJ2-7
TGTGCCAGCAGCTTGGGGAGCACGGGACTAGCGGGGTATAATCCGCAGTACTTC
CASSLGSTGLAGYNPQYF
>.|TRBD1|TRBV4-1|TRBJ2-5
TGCGCCAGCGCCGGGACAGTCCAAGAGACCCAGTACTTC
CASAGTVQETQYF
>.|TRBD2|TRBV10-2|TRBJ2-7
TGCGCCAGCAGACCGGGACTAGCGTTATACGAGCAGTACTTC
CASRPGLALYEQYF
>once|TRBD1|TRBV5-4|TRBJ2-3
TGTGCCAGCAGCTCTGGACAGGGAAGGAGCACAGATACGCAGTATTTT
CASSSGQGRSTDTQYF
>.|TRBD2|TRBV23-1|TRBJ2-3
TGCGCCAGCAATCAGAGGGCGCGTCTAGCGGGAGGGATTAGCACAGATACGCAGTATTTT
CASNQRARLAGGISTDTQYF
>.|TRBD1|TRBV28|TRBJ1-6
TGTGCCAGCAGTTTTTCAGGGGGCAAAAATTCACCCCTCCACTTT
CASSFSGGKNSPLHF
>.|.|TRBV10-1|TRBJ2-1
TGCGCCAGCACCCCGGGACTCGAGGGCAATGAGCAGTTCTTC
CASTPGLEGNEQFF
>.|TRBD1|TRBV7-9|TRBJ1-1
TGTGCCAGCCTGGGGACAGGGAACACTGAAGCTTTCTTT
CASLGTGNTEAFF
>.|TRBD1|TRBV10-2|TRBJ1-5
TGCGCCAGCAGTCCCGGGACAGGGATCGCGAATCAGCCCCAGCATTTT
CASSPGTGIANQPQHF
>.|.|TRBV21-1|TRBJ1-5
TGTGCCAGCAGCTCCCGGACGGGAACTAATCAGCCCCAGCATTTT
CASSSRTGTNQPQHF
>.|.|TRBV28|TRBJ1-4
TGTGCCAGCAGTTCGACAGGCGAGGACGAAAAACTGTTTTTT
CASSSTGEDEKLFF
>once|.|TRBV4-2|TRBJ1-6
TGTGCCAGCAGCTCGACAGATTCACCCCTCCACTTT
CASSSTDSPLHF
>.|.|TRBV30|TRBJ1-5
TGTGCCTGGAGTCGGTTGTCAGGAAATCAGCCCCAGCATTTT
CAWSRLSGNQPQHF
>.|TRBD1|TRBV7-6|TRBJ1-1
TGTGCCAGCAGCCCGACGGACAGGGATACTGAAGCTTTCTTT
CASSPTDRDTEAFF
>.|TRBD1|TRBV24-1|TRBJ2-7
TGTGCCACCAGTGACAACGTGGGGGAGGACAGGGTTTCCGAGCAGTACTTC
CATSDNVGEDRVSEQYF
>.|TRBD1|TRBV2|TRBJ2-7
TGTGCCAGCGACAGGGGATACAGCTACGAGCAGTACTTC
CASDRGYSYEQYF
>.|.|TRBV7-9|TRBJ1-5
TGTGCCAGCAGTCCCGAGGGAGTGGGGAATCAGCCCCAGCATTTT
CASSPEGVGNQPQHF
>.|.|TRBV15|TRBJ1-5
TGTGCCACCAGCACCGTAGAGCCCGGGCAGCCCCAGCATTTT
CATSTVEPGQPQHF
>.|TRBD1|TRBV3-1/TRBV3-2|TRBJ2-7
TGTGCCACACGGGACAGGGGCGGAACTAAGCAGTACTTC
CATRDRGGTKQYF
>.|TRBD2|TRBV4-1|TRBJ2-1
TGCGCCAGCAGCCAAGCCCCAGCGGGAGGGCCTCTGCCGTTCTTC
CASSQAPAGGPLPFF
>.|TRBD2|TRBV5-1|TRBJ2-1
TGCGCCAGCAGCCCCGGACTAGCGGGGGACACCTCTGGGAGTGAGCAGTTCTTC
CASSPGLAGDTSGSEQFF
>.|.|TRBV6-2/TRBV6-3|TRBJ1-5
TGTGCCAGCAGTTACTCGAATCGGGGGGGAAGCAATCAGCCCCAGCATTTT
CASSYSNRGGSNQPQHF
>.|TRBD1|TRBV19|TRBJ1-2
TGTGCCAGTAGTATCGACAGGGGAGGAGACTATGGCTACACCTTC
CASSIDRGGDYGYTF
>.|TRBD2|TRBV25-1|TRBJ2-3
TGTGCCAGCAGTGACAGCGGGAGATTTACAGATACGCAGTATTTT
CASSDSGRFTDTQYF
>.|.|TRBV6-5|TRBJ1-1
TGTGCCAGCAGCTTTAGGACTGGGAACACTGAAGCTTTCTTT
CASSFRTGNTEAFF
>.|TRBD2|TRBV4-2|TRBJ2-3
TGTGCCAGCAGCCAGGTTAGCGGGGCCGCCCAAGATACGCAGTATTTT
CASSQVSGAAQDTQYF
>.|.|TRBV6-5|TRBJ1-1
TGTGCCAGCAGAGCGCCGGGGAGAGACACTGAAGCTTTCTTT
CASRAPGRDTEAFF
>.|.|TRBV7-8|TRBJ2-7
TGTGCCAGCAGCTTACTTGGGCAGATGGCCTTCCCCTCCTACGAGCAGTACTTC
CASSLLGQMAFPSYEQYF
>.|TRBD1|TRBV24-1|TRBJ2-7
TGTGCCACCAGTGACAGGGACAGGGGCTACGAGCAGTACTTC
CATSDRDRGYEQYF
>.|.|TRBV25-1|TRBJ1-1
TGTGCCAGCAGTGACCCTATTGTGACAGCAAATGAAGCTTTCTTT
CASSDPIVTANEAFF